This T cell receptor beta chain was documented in a study of blood T cells in healthy people across ages. The germline V gene encodes CDR1 MDHEN and CDR2 SYDVKM. This CDR3 comprises 13 residues. The V end lost 2 bases, the J end lost 3 bases, and 6 bases lay between the germline ends. Next came a second PCR, run for about 6 to 11 cycles, which used a sample-barcoded 5' primer along with a J-beta primer mix. MiXCR, applied by TCRdb to the 5' RACE reads, yields one record per CDR3 protein. Here the sample spans about 750,000 distinct CDR3 sequences, about 53% being singletons. The V call is TRBV28, the J call TRBJ2-3; D gene ambiguous. The sequenced sample was blood. This receptor was identified in an elderly man in good health. This CDR3 reads CASSLGITDTQYF. The CDR3 DNA reads as TGTGCCAGCAGTTTAGGGATTACAGATACGCAGTATTTT.